Presented here are 3 T cell receptor beta chains from one specimen sequenced in a study of blood T cell repertoires in COVID-19. The table came from immunoSEQ multiplex PCR; TCRdb's copy has only in-frame clones and leaves some out. The sample holds about 52,000 clones, roughly four fifths seen once. The sample comprised peripheral blood. These receptors all come from an elderly woman with COVID-19, enrolled during active disease.

This clone was seen only a few times. The chain has TRBV3-1 (or the pseudogene TRBV3-2) and TRBJ2-1; D is perhaps TRBD1 (6 bases). Germline CDR1 is LGHDT and CDR2 is YNNKEL (reference sequence). This CDR3 has 12 residues. Trimming stripped 4 bases from V and 12 bases from J, with 13 bases between. The CDR3 DNA sequence: TGTGCCAGCAGCCTTGGGACATTCGTGCAGTTCTTC. Its protein is CASSLGTFVQFF.

This clone was seen just once. This chain uses TRBV30 with TRBJ2-7; no clear D. The V end lost 3 bases, the J end lost 6 bases, and 12 bases lay between the germline ends. This CDR3 is 12 amino acids long. The germline V gene has CDR1 GTSNPN and CDR2 SVGIG (reference sequence). The CDR3 loop reads CAWSKEIGEQYF. The CDR3, as DNA: TGTGCCTGGAGCAAAGAAATCGGCGAGCAGTACTTC.

V usage is TRBV5-8 and J usage is TRBJ2-3; the match to TRBD2 covers 10 bases. This CDR3 has 18 residues. Germline values: CDR1 SGHTS, CDR2 YDEGEE. Germline trimming cut 5 bases from V and 3 bases from J; bases unmatched to any gene: 15. For the CDR3, the DNA is TGTGCCAGCAGTGGAAGTCAGTCTAGCGGGAGAGGGACAGATACGCAGTATTTT. Translating it yields CASSGSQSSGRGTDTQYF.